This record looks at one TCR beta chain sequence and its context. This clonotype is judged large (0.1 to 1%). The target of this receptor is not known. Nothing much larger sits one base from this clone, and base qualities are not available. The data belong to a study of HIV-infected patients and healthy controls (TCRdb year 2014). Receptor libraries were prepared by 5' RACE. Sequencer: Illumina MiSeq. TCRdb reprocessed the public reads (quality trimming at Q25 with fastp, clone calling with MiXCR) and kept in-frame beta chains. Identical CDR3 protein sequences are pooled into one entry, listed with their most common genes and DNA. The sample table lists 15,000 to 20,000 distinct CDR3 sequences, roughly a fifth of them with a count of one. Around 35% of the sample belongs to the ten largest clones. Based on the germline V gene, the CDR1 and CDR2 sequences are SGDLS and YYNGEE. The cysteine opens and the phenylalanine closes a CDR3 of 15 amino acids. Only the CDR3 region is kept as DNA, spanning 45 bases read in frame from base 1. After removal of 0 bases from V and 3 bases from J, the junction retains 2 bases not matched to a gene.

The clonotype comes from a human donor in good health. The specimen was CD8+ T cells from blood. The chain links TRBV9 with TRBJ1-5; 8 bases in the junction line up with TRBD1. The DNA sequence is TGTGCCAGCAGCGTAGGGGGACAGGTCAATCAGCCCCAGCATTTT. This sequence encodes CASSVGGQVNQPQHF. Full variable domain (CDR3 extended with the reference TRBV9 and TRBJ1-5 proteins): DSGVTQTPKHLITATGQRVTLRCSPRSGDLSVYWYQQSLDQGLQFLIQYYNGEERAKGNILERFSAQQFPDLHSELNLSSLELGDSALYFCASSVGGQVNQPQHFGDGTRLSIL.